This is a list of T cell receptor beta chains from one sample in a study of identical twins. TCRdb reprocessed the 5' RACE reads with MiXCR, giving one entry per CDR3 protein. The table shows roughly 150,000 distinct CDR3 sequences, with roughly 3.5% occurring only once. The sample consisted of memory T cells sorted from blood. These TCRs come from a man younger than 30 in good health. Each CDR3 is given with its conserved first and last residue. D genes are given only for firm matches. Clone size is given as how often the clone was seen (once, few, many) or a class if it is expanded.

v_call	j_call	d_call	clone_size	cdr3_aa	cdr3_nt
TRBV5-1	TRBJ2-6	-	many	CASSLEGQAGANVLTF	TGCGCCAGCAGCTTGGAGGGTCAGGCTGGGGCCAACGTCCTGACTTTC
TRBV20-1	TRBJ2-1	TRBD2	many	CSARGGSIDNEQFF	TGCAGTGCTAGGGGCGGGAGCATTGACAATGAGCAGTTCTTC
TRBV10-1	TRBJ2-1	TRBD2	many	CASSGPTSGTNNEQFF	TGCGCCAGCAGTGGACCGACTAGCGGGACTAACAATGAGCAGTTCTTC
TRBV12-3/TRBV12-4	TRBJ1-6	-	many	CASSLALGAGSPLHF	TGTGCCAGCAGTTTAGCGTTGGGGGCGGGATCACCCCTCCACTTT
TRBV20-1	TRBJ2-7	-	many	CSVSGSYEQYF	TGCAGTGTCTCCGGGTCCTACGAGCAGTACTTC
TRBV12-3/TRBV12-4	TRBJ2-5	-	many	CASNWDTGETQYF	TGTGCCAGCAACTGGGACACCGGGGAGACCCAGTACTTC
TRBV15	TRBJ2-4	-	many	CATSRDGGRGARNIQYF	TGTGCCACCAGCAGAGATGGAGGACGGGGGGCCAGAAACATTCAGTACTTC
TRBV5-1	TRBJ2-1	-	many	CASSSRTGDNEQFF	TGCGCCAGCAGCTCACGGACGGGGGACAATGAGCAGTTCTTC
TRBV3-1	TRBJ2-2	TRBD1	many	CASSQGVGTGGSGELFF	TGTGCCAGCAGCCAAGGAGTTGGAACAGGGGGGTCGGGGGAGCTGTTTTTT
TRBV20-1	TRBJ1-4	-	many	CSASSRATNEKLFF	TGCAGTGCTAGTTCTCGGGCAACTAATGAAAAACTGTTTTTT
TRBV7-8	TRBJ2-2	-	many	CASSARAPGDTGELFF	TGTGCCAGCAGCGCCCGGGCCCCAGGGGACACCGGGGAGCTGTTTTTT
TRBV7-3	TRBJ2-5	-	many	CASSLGLGDGTQYF	TGTGCCAGCAGCTTAGGTCTGGGGGACGGGACCCAGTACTTC
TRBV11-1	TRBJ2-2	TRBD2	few	CASSSFRTSGKMGLRELFF	TGTGCCAGCAGCTCTTTCAGGACTAGCGGGAAGATGGGGCTGAGGGAGCTGTTTTTT
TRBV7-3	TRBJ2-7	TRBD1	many	CASSLTGLGVYEQYF	TGTGCCAGCAGCTTGACAGGGTTAGGGGTCTACGAGCAGTACTTC
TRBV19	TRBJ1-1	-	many	CASSNLGGTTEAFF	TGTGCCAGTAGTAATTTAGGGGGGACCACTGAAGCTTTCTTT
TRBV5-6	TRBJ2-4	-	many	CASSRYLGTNIQYF	TGTGCCAGCAGCCGCTACCTGGGGACAAACATTCAGTACTTC